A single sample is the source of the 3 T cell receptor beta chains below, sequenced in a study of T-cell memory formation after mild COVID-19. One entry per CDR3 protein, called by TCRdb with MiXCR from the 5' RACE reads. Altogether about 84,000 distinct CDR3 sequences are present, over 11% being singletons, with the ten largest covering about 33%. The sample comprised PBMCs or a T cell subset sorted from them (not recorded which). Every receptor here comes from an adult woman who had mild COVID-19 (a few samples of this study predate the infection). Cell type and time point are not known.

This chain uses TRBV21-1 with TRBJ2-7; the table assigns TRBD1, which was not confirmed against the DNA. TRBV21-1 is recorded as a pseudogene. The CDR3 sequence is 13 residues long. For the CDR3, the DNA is TGTGCCAGCGGGATGTGGGGGCCCTACGAGCAGTACTTC. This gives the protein CASGMWGPYEQYF.

The CDR3 bases are TGCAGTGTCCCCTCTCCCGGGAGGGTTGGCACAGATACGCAGTATTTT. Protein product: CSVPSPGRVGTDTQYF. The chain has TRBV20-1 and TRBJ2-3; 8 bases align to TRBD2. This CDR3 spans 16 amino acids. Germline V gene data show CDR1 as DFQATT and CDR2 as SNEGSKA (reference sequence). The V segment lost 7 bases and the J segment 1 base; nucleotides outside the gene matches: 13.

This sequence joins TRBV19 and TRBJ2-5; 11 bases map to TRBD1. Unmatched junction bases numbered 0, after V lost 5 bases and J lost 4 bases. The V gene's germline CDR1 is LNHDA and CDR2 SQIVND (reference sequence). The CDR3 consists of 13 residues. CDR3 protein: CASSGTGGETQYF. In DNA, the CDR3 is TGTGCCAGTAGTGGGACAGGGGGAGAGACCCAGTACTTC.